These 24 T cell receptor beta chains were sequenced from one sample in a study of T cell responses to AZD1222 COVID-19 vaccine. Only in-frame clones appear in the TCRdb table, and some are missing; sequencing was by immunoSEQ multiplex PCR. The sample includes some 120,000 clones, approximately 86% of them seen just once. The input for sequencing was peripheral blood, taken on day 0 of AZD1222 vaccination. Source of these receptors: an adult in good health.

The rearrangement links TRBV3-1 (or the pseudogene TRBV3-2) to TRBJ2-3; D is unclear. The CDR3 extends over 14 amino acids. In germline, CDR1 is LGHDT, CDR2 YNNKEL (reference sequence). V dropped 2 bases and J dropped 0 bases, with 6 bases sitting between them. CDR3 bases: TGTGCCAGCAGCCAACACGTGAGCACAGATACGCAGTATTTT. Translation: CASSQHVSTDTQYF.

The rearrangement joins TRBV5-6 to TRBJ1-1, with D possibly matching TRBD1 (5 bases). From germline, CDR1 is SGHDT and CDR2 YYEEEE. Trimming cost V 2 bases and J 1 base, with 9 bases left between them. The CDR3 runs 14 residues. CDR3 in amino acids: CASSFITGNTEAFF. The CDR3 DNA sequence: TGTGCCAGCAGCTTTATTACAGGGAACACTGAAGCTTTCTTT.

The rearrangement links TRBV15 to TRBJ1-6; 9 bases line up with TRBD1. V was pared by 10 bases and J by 4 bases, with 8 bases of the junction left unmatched. CDR3 length: 15 residues. Germline assignment: CDR1 LNHNV and CDR2 YYDKDF (reference sequence). CDR3 region: CARTPGTGYNSPLHF. DNA of the CDR3: TGTGCCAGGACGCCGGGGACAGGGTATAATTCACCCCTCCACTTT. Variable domain in full (rest from reference TRBV15 and TRBJ1-6): DAMVIQNPRYQVTQFGKPVTLSCSQTLNHNVMYWYQQKSSQAPKLLFHYYDKDFNNEADTPDNFQSRRPNTSFCFLDIRSPGLGDTAMYLCARTPGTGYNSPLHFGNGTRLTVT.

The genes are TRBV10-3 and TRBJ1-1, with D uncertain. The V end lost 2 bases, the J end lost 0 bases, and 1 base lay between the germline ends. The CDR3 has 12 amino acids. The V gene's germline CDR1 is ENHRY and CDR2 SYGVKD. The CDR3 here is CAISEVNTEAFF. CDR3 in DNA: TGTGCCATCAGTGAGGTGAACACTGAAGCTTTCTTT.

The chain couples TRBV4-1 to TRBJ1-2; 10 nucleotides line up with TRBD1. CDR1 and CDR2 (germline): MGHRA, YSYEKL. The CDR3 has 16 amino acids. Trimming removed 3 bases from V and 6 bases from J; junction bases left unmatched: 10. The CDR3 loop reads CASSQYRDRGSDGYTF. In DNA, the CDR3 is TGCGCCAGCAGCCAGTACCGGGACAGGGGATCGGATGGCTACACCTTC.

V gene TRBV29-1 combines with J gene TRBJ2-2; D perhaps matches TRBD1 (8 bases). Trimming stripped 4 bases from V and 6 bases from J, with 21 bases between. The CDR3 is 16 amino acids. CDR1 and CDR2 (germline): SQVTM, ANQGSEA. CDR3 sequence reads: CSVGTGRSGGPGELFF. The CDR3 DNA sequence: TGCAGCGTTGGGACAGGGAGATCGGGAGGTCCCGGGGAGCTGTTTTTT.

This chain connects TRBV30 to TRBJ1-4, with 7 bases fitting TRBD1. This CDR3 has 13 amino acids. Trimming at V came to 1 base and at J to 7 bases, leaving 3 bases not matched to a gene. CDR1 is GTSNPN, CDR2 SVGIG, per germline (reference sequence). The CDR3 region is CAWSGQGLEKLFF. The CDR3 coding sequence is TGTGCCTGGAGTGGACAGGGACTTGAAAAACTGTTTTTT.

The genes are TRBV18 and TRBJ1-6; D unclear. The CDR3 runs to 13 residues. Germline V gene sequence: CDR1 KGHSH, CDR2 LQKENI. The V end was cut by 3 bases, the J end by 8 bases, with 8 bases between. The CDR3 nucleotides are TGTGCCAGCTCACCCTCGGAGGATTCACCCCTCCACTTT. Encoded protein: CASSPSEDSPLHF.

V and J are TRBV10-3 and TRBJ2-1; no clear D gene. The CDR3 sequence is 13 residues long. The V end lost 4 bases, the J end lost 5 bases, and 9 bases lay between the germline ends. Germline CDR1 ENHRY, CDR2 SYGVKD. The CDR3 loop is CAISVLEDNEQFF. The DNA for the CDR3 is TGTGCCATCAGTGTGCTAGAAGACAATGAGCAGTTCTTC.

J is TRBJ2-1 and V is TRBV6-6; a weak D match, TRBD2 (5 bases). The CDR3 is 17 residues long. CDR1 and CDR2 (germline): MNHNY, SVGAGI (reference sequence). Deletions cut 5 bases from V and 1 base from J, with 18 bases between. In nucleotides, the CDR3 is TGTGCCAGCAGTCTAGCCCGGCGCTTTCCGTCCTACAATGAGCAGTTCTTC. Protein sequence: CASSLARRFPSYNEQFF.

The chain has TRBV28 and TRBJ1-2, with 10 bases matching TRBD1. CDR3 length equals 13 residues. Germline assignment: CDR1 MDHEN and CDR2 SYDVKM. V shed 8 bases, J shed 6 bases, and the junction held 6 bases outside the gene matches. The CDR3 loop is CASQTGTGDGYTF. CDR3 nucleotides: TGTGCCAGCCAAACCGGGACAGGGGATGGCTACACCTTC.

This clone was seen a single time. This chain uses TRBV11-3 with TRBJ1-3; D not resolved. The length of the CDR3 is 13 residues. V dropped 5 bases and J dropped 0 bases, with 5 bases sitting between them. CDR1 is SGHNT and CDR2 is YENEEA in the germline V gene. CDR3 coding DNA: TGTGCCAGCAGCGCTGGCTCTGGAAACACCATATATTTT. Translating gives CASSAGSGNTIYF. Filled out from reference TRBV11-3 and TRBJ1-3, the complete variable domain reads EAGVVQSPRYKIIEKKQPVAFWCNPISGHNTLYWYLQNLGQGPELLIRYENEEAVDDSQLPKDRFSAERLKGVDSTLKIQPAELGDSAVYLCASSAGSGNTIYFGEGSWLTVV.

This chain links TRBV20-1 with TRBJ2-7; no clear D. The CDR3 has 13 residues. CDR1 is DFQATT and CDR2 is SNEGSKA in the germline V gene (reference sequence). V was shortened by 3 bases and J by 3 bases, with 12 bases between the two germline ends. The CDR3 is CSASGTDNYEQYF. The CDR3 DNA reads TGCAGTGCTAGTGGCACGGATAACTACGAGCAGTACTTC.

The chain recombines TRBV6-2 or TRBV6-3 with TRBJ2-5, with D perhaps given as TRBD1 or TRBD2 (5 bases each). The CDR3 consists of 13 residues. Germline V gives CDR1 MNHEY, CDR2 SVGEGT. Between the trimmed V and J ends, which lost 2 bases and 5 bases, there was a span of 9 bases. For the CDR3, the DNA is TGTGCCAGCAGTTACACCAGGGACGAGACCCAGTACTTC. Its translation is CASSYTRDETQYF.

This chain connects TRBV9 to TRBJ2-2, with D unresolved. Germline CDR1 and CDR2: SGDLS and YYNGEE. The V end lost 3 bases, the J end lost 5 bases, and 5 bases lay between the germline ends. This CDR3 region has 12 residues. The CDR3 nucleotides are TGTGCCAGCAGCGCTACTACCGGGGAGCTGTTTTTT. Protein sequence: CASSATTGELFF.

The chain employs TRBV6-1 and TRBJ2-1; 9 nucleotides line up with TRBD1. Trimming at V came to 8 bases and at J to 4 bases, leaving 6 bases not matched to a gene. CDR1 MNHNS and CDR2 SASEGT come from the germline V gene. This CDR3 region has 14 residues. As DNA, the CDR3 is TGTGCCAGCGAACAGGGGGCAAATTACAATGAGCAGTTCTTC. Encoded protein: CASEQGANYNEQFF.

This chain links TRBV7-3 with TRBJ1-1; 7 bases align to TRBD1. V shed 6 bases and J 5 bases; nucleotides not matched to a gene: 6. The CDR3 consists of 13 residues. In germline, CDR1 is SGHTA, CDR2 FQGTGA. The CDR3 coding sequence is TGTGCCAGCAGTCGACAGGGTGGGACTGAAGCTTTCTTT. Protein sequence: CASSRQGGTEAFF.

This rearrangement joins TRBV4-1 to TRBJ2-3, with a weak D call TRBD2 (6 bases). Germline V lookup: CDR1 MGHRA, CDR2 YSYEKL. Trimming removed 5 bases at V and 3 bases at J, with 15 bases between. The CDR3 consists of 15 residues. As DNA, the CDR3 is TGCGCCAGCAGCGGAGGGTCCCTTTTAACAGATACGCAGTATTTT. Translated, it gives CASSGGSLLTDTQYF.

The V call is TRBV4-1, the J call TRBJ2-3; D might be TRBD1 (6 bases). The CDR3 runs 16 residues. The germline V gene has CDR1 MGHRA and CDR2 YSYEKL. Trimming cost V 0 bases and J 0 bases, with 10 bases left between them. Written as DNA, the CDR3 is TGCGCCAGCAGCCAAGAAGGGGGTCCTAGCACAGATACGCAGTATTTT. Amino acids: CASSQEGGPSTDTQYF.

This sequence joins TRBV18 and TRBJ1-1; D call uncertain. Germline V gene data show CDR1 as KGHSH and CDR2 as LQKENI. V lost 2 bases, J lost 10 bases, and 14 bases lay in between. CDR3 length: 13 amino acids. The CDR3 loop is CASSPNNEGRAFF. CDR3 DNA: TGTGCCAGCTCACCAAACAATGAGGGCCGAGCTTTCTTT.

The chain employs TRBV11-2 and TRBJ1-2; possible D gene TRBD1, 6 bases. Per the germline V gene, CDR1 is SGHAT and CDR2 is FQNNGV. V lost 0 bases, J lost 8 bases, and 16 bases lay in between. The CDR3 is 15 residues long. The CDR3 DNA reads as TGTGCCAGCAGCTTAGAGGGGAGGGGGACGGAGGGCTACACCTTC. Protein product: CASSLEGRGTEGYTF.

This clone has just one count. V is TRBV3-1 (or the pseudogene TRBV3-2) and J is TRBJ1-4, with D tentatively TRBD1 (5 bases). With 4 bases removed from V and 2 bases from J, the gap between germline ends came to 11 bases. The CDR3 extends over 15 amino acids. Germline lookup yields CDR1 LGHDT and CDR2 YNNKEL (reference sequence). This CDR3 is CASSLGAGTNEKLFF. DNA of the CDR3: TGTGCCAGCAGCCTAGGGGCAGGGACTAATGAAAAACTGTTTTTT.

The genes are TRBV4-1 and TRBJ1-6; tentatively, D is TRBD1 (5 bases). The CDR3 runs 17 residues. V lost 3 bases to trimming and J lost 7 bases, with 19 bases between them. CDR1 is MGHRA and CDR2 is YSYEKL in the germline V gene. The CDR3 DNA is TGCGCCAGCAGCCAGGACAAGTATGGTTTGGGCAATTCACCCCTCCACTTT. Protein sequence: CASSQDKYGLGNSPLHF.

The chain has TRBV13 and TRBJ1-1; possibly TRBD1 for D (6 bases). V shed 5 bases and J shed 7 bases, with 23 bases lying between them. Germline V gene sequence: CDR1 PRHDT, CDR2 FYEKMQ (reference sequence). The CDR3 totals 16 residues. CDR3 DNA: TGTGCCAGCAGCCCCGCCCAGGCGGGCAGGGGCGATGAAGCTTTCTTT. It encodes CASSPAQAGRGDEAFF. Drawing the rest from reference TRBV13 and TRBJ1-1, the complete variable domain is AAGVIQSPRHLIKEKRETATLKCYPIPRHDTVYWYQQGPGQDPQFLISFYEKMQSDKGSIPDRFSAQQFSDYHSELNMSSLELGDSALYFCASSPAQAGRGDEAFFGQGTRLTVV.